This TCR beta chain was obtained from a study of cytotoxic CD8 clonotypes in ibrutinib-treated CLL. The assay was immunoSEQ multiplex PCR, and TCRdb's table has in-frame clones only and misses some. Among tens of thousands of clones, approximately 69% were seen once, and the ten largest hold roughly a quarter. The CDR3 is 13 residues long. V gave up 5 bases and J gave up 5 bases; unmatched junction bases: 6. Per germline, CDR1 MDHEN and CDR2 SYDVKM. By its share, this clone is medium-sized. Sequenced material: PBMCs, taken before ibrutinib treatment. This TCR was recovered from a human donor with chronic lymphocytic leukemia. V and J are TRBV28 and TRBJ2-7; TRBD1 agrees at 7 bases. In DNA form, the CDR3 reads TGTGCCAGCAGTGCCCTGACAGGGAACGAGCAGTACTTC. Amino acids: CASSALTGNEQYF.